One and the same sample provided the 13 T cell receptor beta chains below, sequenced in a study of shared clonotypes between healthy human individuals (dated by TCRdb to 2020 to 2021). Library construction relied on the immunoSEQ multiplex PCR assay. The table was pulled from immuneACCESS by TCRdb, which kept in-frame rearrangements only. Such tables lose some clones; where checked, under half of the loss comes from unresolved V genes, and the rest has no known cause. Within this sample are about 450,000 clones, with 70% to 80% of them counted one time only. The top ten hold about an eighth of the sample. The source material was PBMCs. The origin of the receptors is a woman between 40 and 50 years old in good health. Some clones in this sample may be carry-over from other donors' samples.

This chain links TRBV2 with TRBJ2-5; D call uncertain. The end of the DNA fits TRBJ2-7 better, so the J call may be wrong. This CDR3 region has 13 residues. Germline loops: CDR1 SNHLY, CDR2 FYNNEI. The CDR3 nucleotides read TGTGCCAGCAGTGATAGCATTCCCTACGAGCAGTACTTC. Translation gives CASSDSIPYEQYF.

The chain joins TRBV5-1 to TRBJ1-4, with D uncertain. V was shortened by 4 bases and J by 0 bases, with 13 bases between the two germline ends. This CDR3 spans 16 amino acids. CDR1 SGHRS and CDR2 YFSETQ come from the germline V gene. The CDR3 is CASSRTESTTNEKLFF. CDR3 DNA: TGCGCCAGCAGCCGGACTGAGTCAACAACTAATGAAAAACTGTTTTTT.

This chain joins TRBV18 and TRBJ2-5, with a possible D match to TRBD1 (6 bases). V was cut by 6 bases and J by 2 bases, with 19 bases left in between. Germline CDR1 and CDR2: KGHSH and LQKENI. The CDR3 loop spans 16 amino acids. The CDR3 DNA reads as TGTGCCAGCTCGAGGTCAACAGGGATATCACAAGAGACCCAGTACTTC. Its protein product is CASSRSTGISQETQYF.

The rearrangement joins TRBV30 to TRBJ1-2, with D unclear. V lost 5 bases and J 4 bases, leaving 14 bases between the germline ends. Germline lookup yields CDR1 GTSNPN and CDR2 SVGIG (reference sequence). This CDR3 region has 13 residues. The CDR3 is CAWSGRGLYGYTF. CDR3 nucleotides: TGTGCCTGGTCCGGTCGGGGTCTCTATGGCTACACCTTC.

The chain has TRBV7-8 and TRBJ1-6, with D perhaps TRBD1 (5 bases). Germline CDR1 reads SGHVS; CDR2 reads FQNEAQ. V was clipped by 6 bases and J by 7 bases, with 13 bases between them. The CDR3 sequence is 14 residues long. CDR3 residues: CASSQGWGNSPLHF. CDR3 nucleotides: TGTGCCAGCAGTCAAGGTTGGGGGAATTCACCCCTCCACTTT.

As DNA, the CDR3 is TGTGCCAGCAGTTTGAATCTCGGGGAGCTGTTTTTT. It translates to CASSLNLGELFF. This sequence joins TRBV28 and TRBJ2-2; D unclear. CDR1 and CDR2 (germline): MDHEN, SYDVKM. Trimming left V 3 bases short and J 7 bases short, with 6 bases between. The CDR3 spans 12 residues.

The chain employs TRBV4-2 and TRBJ2-1, with TRBD2 matching 7 bases. The ends lost 4 bases at V and 0 bases at J; junction bases unmatched: 6. CDR3 length: 16 amino acids. CDR1 and CDR2 (germline): LGHNA, YNFKEQ. CDR3 in DNA: TGTGCCAGCAGCCCCCGGGGCGGGAGCTCCTACAATGAGCAGTTCTTC. Amino acid sequence: CASSPRGGSSYNEQFF.

This rearrangement joins TRBV28 to TRBJ2-7, with D perhaps matching TRBD1 or TRBD2 (5 bases each). Germline-derived CDR1 and CDR2 are MDHEN and SYDVKM. Trimming took 5 bases from V and 6 from J, leaving 11 bases between them. CDR3 length equals 12 residues. CDR3 sequence reads: CASSVGPLEQYF. CDR3 coding DNA: TGTGCCAGCAGTGTGGGACCCCTCGAGCAGTACTTC.

In the case of this clone: This same CDR3 is encoded by further DNA sequences in the sample. The chain recombines TRBV4-3 with TRBJ1-3, with 8 positions matching TRBD1. The trim removed 1 base at V and 1 base at J, leaving 0 bases unmatched. The CDR3 is 15 amino acids. The germline V gene encodes CDR1 LGHNA and CDR2 YSLEER. This CDR3 reads CASSQGTGSGNTIYF. DNA of the CDR3: TGCGCCAGCAGCCAAGGGACAGGGTCTGGAAACACCATATATTTT.

The chain employs TRBV29-1 and TRBJ2-5; 14 nucleotides match TRBD2. The ends lost 3 bases at V and 5 bases at J; junction bases unmatched: 8. CDR3 length equals 16 residues. CDR1 SQVTM and CDR2 ANQGSEA come from the germline V gene. CDR3 bases: TGCAGCGTTGAGGGACTAGCGGGAGCCTGGTCGGAGACCCAGTACTTC. Translated, it gives CSVEGLAGAWSETQYF.

This clone showed up many times. The J gene is TRBJ2-2, the V gene TRBV5-8; TRBD2 matches at 11 bases. With V trimmed by 2 bases and J by 2 bases, 5 bases remained unmatched. Germline V gene sequence: CDR1 SGHTS, CDR2 YDEGEE. The CDR3 is 17 residues long. The CDR3 spells CASSFPTSGINTGELFF. The CDR3, as DNA: TGTGCCAGCAGCTTTCCGACTAGCGGGATCAACACCGGGGAGCTGTTTTTT.

A word on this clone: One end of the junction varies from germline; a read error may be responsible. Other DNA sequences in this specimen translate into the identical CDR3. The chain uses TRBV29-1 and TRBJ1-1, with D perhaps TRBD1 (5 bases). Germline V CDR1 and CDR2: SQVTM, ANQGSEA. The length of the CDR3 is 14 residues. CDR3: CSVGKGPMNTEAFF. The CDR3, as DNA: TGCAGCGTTGGTAAGGGGCCTATGAACACTGAGGCTTTCTTT.

This chain uses TRBV27 with TRBJ2-5, with D perhaps TRBD2 (6 bases). Germline lookup yields CDR1 MNHEY and CDR2 SMNVEV (reference sequence). The CDR3 loop spans 14 amino acids. V lost 10 bases, J lost 5 bases, and 20 bases lay in between. The CDR3: CATRGLRERETQYF. The CDR3 region has the DNA TGTGCCACCCGGGGACTTAGGGAGCGGGAGACCCAGTACTTC.